These 12 T cell receptor beta chains were all obtained from the same sample, sequenced in a study of cytomegalovirus exposure and HLA in healthy donors. Primers included in the PCR were 60 Vbeta and 13 Jbeta primers. Sequencing was performed with immunoSEQ multiplex PCR; in TCRdb, only in-frame clones are kept and a portion is missing. Here the sample spans 150,000 to 200,000 clones, around four fifths being singletons. The sequenced material came from PBMCs. The receptors here all came from a young woman in good health and CMV-seronegative.

This clone was seen a handful of times. This chain joins TRBV6-1 and TRBJ1-5, with a weak D call TRBD1 (6 bases). This CDR3 has 16 residues. Germline values: CDR1 MNHNS, CDR2 SASEGT. V was clipped by 3 bases and J by 5 bases, with 17 bases between them. The chain's CDR3 is CASSDRGRGMDQPQHF. CDR3 in DNA: TGTGCCAGCAGTGACCGTGGCAGGGGTATGGATCAGCCCCAGCATTTT.

Only a few counts were recorded for this clone. This chain joins TRBV9 and TRBJ2-7; perhaps TRBD1 as D (5 bases). The CDR3 spans 12 residues. Germline V lookup: CDR1 SGDLS, CDR2 YYNGEE. With 3 bases removed from V and 6 bases from J, the gap between germline ends came to 10 bases. The CDR3 coding sequence is TGTGCCAGCAGCGCCGCAGGGTTCGAGCAGTACTTC. It codes for CASSAAGFEQYF.

The rearrangement uses TRBV6-5 and TRBJ2-7, with a weak D call TRBD2 (5 bases). The CDR3 contains 14 residues. The V gene's germline CDR1 is MNHEY and CDR2 SVGAGI. V lost 1 base and J 6 bases, leaving 13 bases between the germline ends. For the CDR3, the DNA is TGTGCCAGCAGTTACTTGGCCGGGGTATCCGAGCAGTACTTC. Its translation is CASSYLAGVSEQYF.

The table lists this clone with a few counts. This chain joins TRBV2 and TRBJ1-4; D is perhaps TRBD1 (6 bases). Germline V CDR1 and CDR2: SNHLY, FYNNEI. The CDR3 length is 13 residues. CDR3 residues: CAQTGGTNEKLFF. Here the CDR3 DNA reads TGTGCACAAACGGGGGGCACTAATGAAAAACTGTTTTTT.

J is TRBJ2-3 and V is TRBV7-2; D is uncertain. The V end lost 4 bases, the J end lost 5 bases, and 7 bases lay between the germline ends. CDR3 length: 12 residues. The germline V gene has CDR1 SGHTA and CDR2 FQGNSA. The CDR3 sequence: CASSSRLDTQYF. As DNA, the CDR3 is TGTGCCAGCAGCTCGAGACTAGATACGCAGTATTTT.

This clone has only one observation. This chain links TRBV2 with TRBJ1-2; D is unclear. The CDR3 length is 16 residues. Germline V gene sequence: CDR1 SNHLY, CDR2 FYNNEI. Trimming removed 6 bases from V and 1 base from J, with 18 bases in between. DNA for the CDR3: TGTGCCAGCAGGCCCCCGGAGACGACCAATAACTATGGCTACACCTTC. Its translation is CASRPPETTNNYGYTF.

The chain recombines TRBV21-1 with TRBJ1-5; the DNA was not used to check the table's D call, TRBD1. TRBV21-1 corresponds to a pseudogene. The CDR3 is 14 residues long. CDR3 in amino acids: CASSKSGQGQPQHF. CDR3 DNA sequence: TGTGCCAGCAGCAAATCGGGACAGGGTCAGCCCCAGCATTTT.

The chain links TRBV18 to TRBJ1-2, with 12 bases fitting TRBD1. Germline trimming cut 0 bases from V and 9 bases from J; bases unmatched to any gene: 8. The CDR3 runs to 16 residues. Germline V gene lookup returns CDR1 KGHSH and CDR2 LQKENI. CDR3 nucleotides: TGTGCCAGCTCACCACCGGGACAGGGGGCCTCAGGTAGCTACACCTTC. Protein sequence: CASSPPGQGASGSYTF. The full variable domain, its missing parts supplied by reference TRBV18 and TRBJ1-2, is NAGVMQNPRHLVRRRGQEARLRCSPMKGHSHVYWYRQLPEEGLKFMVYLQKENIIDESGMPKERFSAEFPKEGPSILRIQQVVRGDSAAYFCASSPPGQGASGSYTFGSGTRLTVV.

The V and J genes are TRBV2 and TRBJ1-3; 12 bases fit TRBD1. This CDR3 comprises 18 residues. CDR1 is SNHLY and CDR2 is FYNNEI in the germline V gene. V lost 6 bases, J lost 0 bases, and 9 bases stayed unmatched. The CDR3 reads CASRGQGASPYSGNTIYF. The CDR3 nucleotides are TGTGCCAGCAGGGGACAGGGGGCGAGTCCTTACTCTGGAAACACCATATATTTT.

This sequence joins TRBV7-9 and TRBJ2-3; D remains ambiguous. This CDR3 has 16 residues. CDR1 and CDR2 from the germline V gene are SEHNR and FQNEAQ (reference sequence). V was cut by 0 bases and J by 0 bases, with 10 bases left in between. Written as DNA, the CDR3 is TGTGCCAGCAGCTTAGCGGTTAGTTCTAGCACAGATACGCAGTATTTT. Protein product: CASSLAVSSSTDTQYF.

This chain joins TRBV29-1 and TRBJ1-1; D unresolved. The V gene's germline CDR1 is SQVTM and CDR2 ANQGSEA. This CDR3 is built from 12 residues. The CDR3 DNA is TGCACCGCCGGCGGTCTGTACACTGAAGCTTTCTTT. Translated: CTAGGLYTEAFF.

The chain links TRBV5-6 to TRBJ2-6; D remains ambiguous. The CDR3 loop spans 15 amino acids. V lost 1 base and J 0 bases, leaving 5 bases between the germline ends. CDR1 and CDR2 (germline): SGHDT, YYEEEE. The DNA for the CDR3 is TGTGCCAGCAGCTTGCGTCGCTCTGGGGCCAACGTCCTGACTTTC. Protein: CASSLRRSGANVLTF.